This TCR beta chain was sequenced in a study of cytomegalovirus exposure and HLA in healthy donors. Background on the study: Earlier results showed almost 120 million unique TCR beta sequences derived from about 179 million T cells. In terms of ancestry, the Caucasian-associated cluster contained 80% to 90% of the roughly 400 genotyped donors. Study-level results: Analysis performed later showed TCR beta chains linked to HLA being more clonally expanded than equally common others. Per published reports, the classifier diagnosed cytomegalovirus status with high specificity and sensitivity.

This clone has a handful of counts. Its specificity is unknown. The PCR employed 60 Vbeta primers together with 13 Jbeta primers. Using immunoSEQ multiplex PCR, the repertoire was profiled, and TCRdb retains in-frame clones only, with some absent. The data contain about 170,000 clones, approximately 84% of them seen just once; the ten biggest clones take up 4.5%. J gave up 3 bases and V 5 bases, and 5 bases lay outside the gene matches. The CDR3 covers 14 residues. Germline values: CDR1 SGHTS, CDR2 YDEGEE. The rearrangement joins TRBV5-8 to TRBJ1-5, with TRBD1 matching 7 bases. Material for sequencing was PBMCs. This receptor was obtained from a woman aged 45-59 years in good health and CMV-seropositive. The CDR3 sequence: CASRFDRVNQPQHF. The CDR3 nucleotides read TGTGCCAGCAGGTTTGACAGGGTCAATCAGCCCCAGCATTTT.